One sample yielded the 20 T cell receptor beta chains listed below, sequenced in a study of T cells in Graves' hyperthyroidism and ophthalmopathy. TCR beta CDR3 sequences were amplified from RNA transcripts. The HTBI primer set served for first-round RT-PCR of the TCR CDR3. TCRdb itself ran the multiplex PCR reads through MiXCR, one entry per CDR3 protein. The sample has 270,000 or so distinct CDR3 sequences; 25% to 30% are singletons. The specimen was blood. These receptors were obtained from a middle-aged man with Graves' hyperthyroidism that later progressed to Graves' ophthalmopathy.

This clonotype was detected many times. This chain connects TRBV15 to TRBJ1-1; possibly TRBD1 for D (6 bases). This CDR3 is built from 16 residues. Between the trimmed V and J ends, which lost 5 bases and 0 bases, there was a span of 16 bases. Per germline, CDR1 LNHNV and CDR2 YYDKDF (reference sequence). CDR3 sequence (DNA): TGTGCCACCAGCTTGGGGTCGGGGGCGATGAACACTGAAGCTTTCTTT. Protein: CATSLGSGAMNTEAFF.

The gene calls are TRBV12-3 or TRBV12-4 and TRBJ1-5; D is perhaps TRBD1 (5 bases). Trimming shortened V by 2 bases and J by 1 base, and 9 bases separated the two germline ends. CDR3 length: 15 residues. The CDR3 loop is CASSLSRDSNQPQHF. CDR3 coding DNA: TGTGCCAGCAGTTTATCCCGGGACAGCAATCAGCCCCAGCATTTT.

This clonotype appeared many times. CDR3 coding DNA: TGCGCCAGCAGCTTGGGACAGGGGTTGGGTTCACCCCTCCACTTT. Protein sequence: CASSLGQGLGSPLHF. The chain carries TRBV5-1 and TRBJ1-6, with 8 bases aligning to TRBD1. Germline V gene lookup returns CDR1 SGHRS and CDR2 YFSETQ. V shed 0 bases and J 9 bases; nucleotides not matched to a gene: 5. The CDR3 spans 15 residues. Supplemented by reference TRBV5-1 and TRBJ1-6, the full variable domain reads KAGVTQTPRYLIKTRGQQVTLSCSPISGHRSVSWYQQTPGQGLQFLFEYFSETQRNKGNFPGRFSGRQFSNSRSEMNVSTLELGDSALYLCASSLGQGLGSPLHFGNGTRLTVT.

This clonotype has at least ten counts. V gene TRBV11-2 combines with J gene TRBJ2-2; 7 nucleotides align to TRBD2. With V trimmed by 8 bases and J by 1 base, 10 bases remained unmatched. The CDR3 has 16 residues. Germline CDR1 is SGHAT and CDR2 is FQNNGV. Written as DNA, the CDR3 is TGTGCCAGCTTCGAGGTCGGGGGGATGAACACCGGGGAGCTGTTTTTT. The encoded protein is CASFEVGGMNTGELFF.

The chain couples TRBV12-3 or TRBV12-4 to TRBJ1-2; weak D call: TRBD1 (6 bases). Trimming removed 6 bases from V and 3 bases from J, with 11 bases in between. The CDR3 consists of 13 residues. The CDR3 here is CASRARTDYGYTF. The CDR3 nucleotides are TGTGCCAGCAGAGCTCGGACAGACTATGGCTACACCTTC.

This clonotype was counted at least ten times. V gene TRBV29-1 combines with J gene TRBJ2-5, with TRBD1 matching 9 bases. V was clipped by 5 bases and J by 3 bases; unmatched bases: 4. CDR3 length: 13 residues. The V gene's germline CDR1 is SQVTM and CDR2 ANQGSEA. CDR3 DNA: TGCAGCGTTTCCGGACAGGGGAAAGAGACCCAGTACTTC. Protein sequence: CSVSGQGKETQYF.

The chain has TRBV2 and TRBJ2-7, with unresolved D. The CDR3 has 12 amino acids. The germline V gene has CDR1 SNHLY and CDR2 FYNNEI. Deletions cut 9 bases from V and 5 bases from J, with 14 bases between. CDR3 in amino acids: CARRLFLDEQYF. In nucleotides, the CDR3 is TGTGCCAGACGATTATTCCTAGACGAGCAGTACTTC.

This clonotype has ten or more counts. The chain is built from TRBV6-5 and TRBJ2-2, with D tentatively TRBD2 (6 bases). Per the germline V gene, CDR1 is MNHEY and CDR2 is SVGAGI. The CDR3 has 12 amino acids. V lost 8 bases and J lost 3, with 7 bases in between. The CDR3 nucleotides are TGTGCCAGCCGGGGGTACACCGGGGAGCTGTTTTTT. It encodes CASRGYTGELFF.

The genes are TRBV29-1 and TRBJ2-7; D unresolved. Germline-derived CDR1 and CDR2 are SQVTM and ANQGSEA. The CDR3 runs 11 residues. Trimming left V 3 bases short and J 3 bases short, with 6 bases between. In nucleotides, the CDR3 is TGCAGCGTTGAGCACTACTACGAGCAGTACTTC. Protein sequence: CSVEHYYEQYF.

This clonotype has ten or more counts. The chain combines TRBV20-1 with TRBJ1-2, with a possible D match to TRBD1 (6 bases). Germline CDR1 is DFQATT and CDR2 is SNEGSKA (reference sequence). This CDR3 has 14 residues. V was cut by 0 bases and J by 6 bases, with 14 bases left in between. In nucleotides, the CDR3 is TGCAGTGCTAGAGATCCTCGGGGGCCACATGGCTACACCTTC. Amino acid sequence: CSARDPRGPHGYTF.

This clonotype has ten or more counts. This sequence joins TRBV5-1 and TRBJ2-2, with unresolved D. The germline V and J ends were trimmed by 4 bases and 1 base, with 2 bases remaining between them. Per the germline V gene, CDR1 is SGHRS and CDR2 is YFSETQ. This CDR3 comprises 12 residues. The CDR3 coding sequence is TGCGCCAGCAGCGAGAACACCGGGGAGCTGTTTTTT. This encodes CASSENTGELFF.

Many counts were recorded for this clonotype. The DNA of the CDR3 is TGTGCCAGCTATAGTCCCTCCTACGAGCAGTACTTC. Protein: CASYSPSYEQYF. V is TRBV6-5 and J is TRBJ2-7; D is unclear. In germline, CDR1 is MNHEY, CDR2 SVGAGI. CDR3 length: 12 amino acids. V lost 8 bases and J lost 0, with 8 bases in between.

The chain is built from TRBV6-1 and TRBJ2-1; possibly TRBD2 for D (6 bases). In germline, CDR1 is MNHNS, CDR2 SASEGT. The CDR3 consists of 16 residues. V lost 5 bases to trimming and J lost 10 bases, with 24 bases between them. Here the CDR3 reads CASSSGWRDTVREQFF. The CDR3 DNA sequence: TGTGCCAGCAGTAGCGGGTGGCGGGATACGGTAAGGGAGCAGTTCTTC.

This clonotype was counted between two and nine times. The chain has TRBV6-5 and TRBJ1-2; D unclear. Trimming took off 2 bases at V and 2 bases at J, with 6 bases between the two ends. CDR1 and CDR2 (germline): MNHEY, SVGAGI. The CDR3 extends over 13 amino acids. The CDR3 DNA reads as TGTGCCAGCAGTTACGGCCCGAACTATGGCTACACCTTC. Its translation is CASSYGPNYGYTF.

This clonotype was recorded at least ten times. The CDR3 spells CASSEEEGGGYTF. DNA of the CDR3: TGTGCCAGCAGTGAAGAGGAGGGGGGCGGCTACACCTTC. V and J are TRBV6-1 and TRBJ1-2, with D possibly being TRBD1 (6 bases). CDR3 length: 13 amino acids. V was cut by 1 base and J by 8 bases, with 11 bases left in between. The germline V gene has CDR1 MNHNS and CDR2 SASEGT.

This clonotype has at least ten counts. In nucleotides, the CDR3 is TGTGCCAGCAGCTGGACAGGGGGCGTCGGGGAGCTGTTTTTT. This translates into CASSWTGGVGELFF. The chain combines TRBV11-1 with TRBJ2-2, with 11 bases that match TRBD1. The germline V gene has CDR1 SGHAT and CDR2 FQDESV (reference sequence). There are 14 residues in the CDR3. The V gene end was trimmed by 4 bases and the J gene end by 7 bases; junction bases not matched to a gene: 2.

This clonotype showed up many times. CDR3 DNA sequence: TGTGCCAGCAGTTACTCGTTGGGGGCGAACAATCAGCCCCAGCATTTT. Its protein is CASSYSLGANNQPQHF. The chain uses TRBV6-5 and TRBJ1-5; the D gene is possibly TRBD1 (6 bases). The V gene lost 0 bases and the J gene lost 3 bases, with 12 bases spanning the gap. From germline, CDR1 is MNHEY and CDR2 SVGAGI. The CDR3 covers 16 residues.

This clonotype occurred many times. The J gene is TRBJ2-5, the V gene TRBV9, with 7 positions matching TRBD1. CDR3 length: 14 residues. Trimming removed 2 bases from V and 5 bases from J; junction bases left unmatched: 6. In germline, CDR1 is SGDLS, CDR2 YYNGEE. In DNA, the CDR3 is TGTGCCAGCAGCGTTAAGACAGGGTGGGAGACCCAGTACTTC. It codes for CASSVKTGWETQYF.

This clonotype was seen at least ten times. The J gene is TRBJ1-2, the V gene TRBV27, with 8 nucleotides matching TRBD1. There are 13 residues in the CDR3. The germline CDR1 and CDR2 sequences are MNHEY and SMNVEV (reference sequence). Trimming at V came to 6 bases and at J to 4 bases, leaving 4 bases not matched to a gene. The CDR3 loop reads CASRGQEFYGYTF. DNA of the CDR3: TGTGCCAGCAGGGGACAGGAGTTCTATGGCTACACCTTC.

The CDR3 here is CASSRDRGFGGYTF. CDR3 nucleotides: TGTGCCAGCAGCCGGGACCGGGGTTTTGGGGGCTACACCTTC. The chain is built from TRBV7-2 and TRBJ1-2, with a possible D match to TRBD1 (5 bases). The CDR3 covers 14 residues. Trimming removed 5 bases at V and 8 bases at J, with 18 bases between. Per germline, CDR1 SGHTA and CDR2 FQGNSA.